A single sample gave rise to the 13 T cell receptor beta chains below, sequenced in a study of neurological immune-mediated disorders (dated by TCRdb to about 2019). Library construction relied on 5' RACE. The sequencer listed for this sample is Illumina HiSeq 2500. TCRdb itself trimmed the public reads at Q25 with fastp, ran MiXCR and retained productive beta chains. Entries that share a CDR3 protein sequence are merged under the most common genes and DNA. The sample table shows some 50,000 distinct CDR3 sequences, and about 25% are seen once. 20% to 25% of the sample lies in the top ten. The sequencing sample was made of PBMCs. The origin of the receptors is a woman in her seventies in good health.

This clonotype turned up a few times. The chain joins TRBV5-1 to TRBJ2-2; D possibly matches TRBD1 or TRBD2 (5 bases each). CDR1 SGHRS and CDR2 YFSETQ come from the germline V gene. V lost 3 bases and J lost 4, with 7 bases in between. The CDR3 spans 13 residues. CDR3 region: CASSYGATGELFF. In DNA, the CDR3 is TGCGCCAGCAGCTACGGGGCCACCGGGGAGCTGTTTTTT. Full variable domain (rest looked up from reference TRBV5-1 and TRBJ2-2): KAGVTQTPRYLIKTRGQQVTLSCSPISGHRSVSWYQQTPGQGLQFLFEYFSETQRNKGNFPGRFSGRQFSNSRSEMNVSTLELGDSALYLCASSYGATGELFFGEGSRLTVL.

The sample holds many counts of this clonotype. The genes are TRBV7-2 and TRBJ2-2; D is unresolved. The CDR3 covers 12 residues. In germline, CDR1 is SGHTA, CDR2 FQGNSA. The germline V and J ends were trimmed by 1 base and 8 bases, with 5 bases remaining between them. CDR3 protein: CASSLVGGELFF. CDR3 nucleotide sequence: TGTGCCAGCAGCTTAGTGGGTGGGGAGCTGTTTTTT. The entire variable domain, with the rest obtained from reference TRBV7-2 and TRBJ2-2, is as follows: GAGVSQSPSNKVTEKGKDVELRCDPISGHTALYWYRQSLGQGLEFLIYFQGNSAPDKSGLPSDRFSAERTGGSVSTLTIQRTQQEDSAVYLCASSLVGGELFFGEGSRLTVL.

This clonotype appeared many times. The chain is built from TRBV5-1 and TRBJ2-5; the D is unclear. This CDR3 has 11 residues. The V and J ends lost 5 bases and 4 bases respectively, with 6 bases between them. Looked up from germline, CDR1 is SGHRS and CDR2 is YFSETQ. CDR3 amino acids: CASSRRETQYF. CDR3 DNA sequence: TGCGCCAGCAGTAGGCGAGAGACCCAGTACTTC.

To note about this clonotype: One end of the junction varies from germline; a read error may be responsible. CDR3 nucleotides: TGTGCCAGCAGTTACCGGGAGAGCTCCTACGAGCAATACTTC. This sequence encodes CASSYRESSYEQYF. The gene calls are TRBV6-5 and TRBJ2-7; tentative D call: TRBD2 (6 bases). The CDR3 consists of 14 residues. Germline V gene lookup returns CDR1 MNHEY and CDR2 SVGAGI.

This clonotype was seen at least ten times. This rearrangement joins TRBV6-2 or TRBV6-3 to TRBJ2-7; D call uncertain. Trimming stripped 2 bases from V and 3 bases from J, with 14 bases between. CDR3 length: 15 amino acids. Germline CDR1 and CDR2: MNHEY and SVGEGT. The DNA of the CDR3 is TGTGCCAGCAGTTACGCAGGACGGAGCTACTACGAGCAGTACTTC. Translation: CASSYAGRSYYEQYF.

The CDR3 spells CASSDDRDYGYTF. The CDR3 region has the DNA TGTGCCAGCAGTGATGACAGGGACTATGGCTACACCTTC. The rearrangement joins TRBV2 to TRBJ1-2; 7 nucleotides match TRBD1. The V and J ends lost 3 bases and 3 bases, in that order; junction bases with no gene match: 1. The CDR3 has 13 residues. Germline-derived CDR1 and CDR2 are SNHLY and FYNNEI.

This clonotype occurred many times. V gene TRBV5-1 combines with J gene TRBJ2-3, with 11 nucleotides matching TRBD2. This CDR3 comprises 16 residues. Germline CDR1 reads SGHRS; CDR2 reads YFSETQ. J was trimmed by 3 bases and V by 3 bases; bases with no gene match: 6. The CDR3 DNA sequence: TGCGCCAGCAGCTCAACTAGCGGGAGTGTTACAGATACGCAGTATTTT. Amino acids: CASSSTSGSVTDTQYF.

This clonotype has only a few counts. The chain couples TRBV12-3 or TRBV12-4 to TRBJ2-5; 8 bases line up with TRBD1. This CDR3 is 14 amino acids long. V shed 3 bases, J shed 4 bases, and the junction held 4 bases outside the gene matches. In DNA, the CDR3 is TGTGCCAGCAGTTTTCGGGACAGGCGAGAGACCCAGTACTTC. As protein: CASSFRDRRETQYF.

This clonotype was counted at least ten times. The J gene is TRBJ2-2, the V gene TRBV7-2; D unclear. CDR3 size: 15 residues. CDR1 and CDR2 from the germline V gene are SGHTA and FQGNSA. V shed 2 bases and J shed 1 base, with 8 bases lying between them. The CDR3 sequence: CASSLTRVNTGELFF. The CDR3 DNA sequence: TGTGCCAGCAGCTTAACGAGAGTGAACACCGGGGAGCTGTTTTTT.

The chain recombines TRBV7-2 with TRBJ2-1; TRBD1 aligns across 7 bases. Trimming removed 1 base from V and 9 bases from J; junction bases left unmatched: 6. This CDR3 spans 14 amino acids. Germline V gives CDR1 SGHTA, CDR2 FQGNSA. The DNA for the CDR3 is TGTGCCAGCAGCTTAGGAGGACAGGATATTGAGCAGTTCTTC. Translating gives CASSLGGQDIEQFF.

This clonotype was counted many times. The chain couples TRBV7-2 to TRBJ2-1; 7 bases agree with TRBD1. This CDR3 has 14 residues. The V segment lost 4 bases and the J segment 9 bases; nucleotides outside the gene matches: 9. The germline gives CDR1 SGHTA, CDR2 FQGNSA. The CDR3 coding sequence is TGTGCCAGCAGCTCAGTCTCCGGGACAGCTGAGCAGTTCTTC. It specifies CASSSVSGTAEQFF.

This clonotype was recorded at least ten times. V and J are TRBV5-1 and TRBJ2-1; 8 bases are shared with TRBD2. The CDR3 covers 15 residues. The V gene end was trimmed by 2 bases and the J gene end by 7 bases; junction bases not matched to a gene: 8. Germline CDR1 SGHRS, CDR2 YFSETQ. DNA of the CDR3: TGCGCCAGCAGCTTTAGCGGGACCCTTACAAATGAGCAGTTCTTC. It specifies CASSFSGTLTNEQFF.

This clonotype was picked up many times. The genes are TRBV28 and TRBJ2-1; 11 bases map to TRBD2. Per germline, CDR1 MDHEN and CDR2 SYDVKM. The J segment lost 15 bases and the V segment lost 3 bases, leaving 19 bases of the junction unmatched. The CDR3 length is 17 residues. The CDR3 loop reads CASSFGLAGGAREVLFF. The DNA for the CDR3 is TGTGCCAGCAGTTTTGGGCTAGCGGGAGGCGCCCGGGAAGTTTTGTTCTTC. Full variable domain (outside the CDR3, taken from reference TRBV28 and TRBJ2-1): DVKVTQSSRYLVKRTGEKVFLECVQDMDHENMFWYRQDPGLGLRLIYFSYDVKMKEKGDIPEGYSVSREKKERFSLILESASTNQTSMYLCASSFGLAGGAREVLFFGPGTRLTVL.